The 25 T cell receptor beta chains presented below share a single source sample, sequenced in a study of identical twins listed by TCRdb under 2016. The library came from 5' RACE. Data came from an Illumina HiSeq 2000. TCRdb reran the public reads through fastp at Q25 and MiXCR, keeping productive beta chains. All rows with the same CDR3 protein become a single entry with the most common DNA and genes. This sample gives under 500,000 distinct CDR3 sequences in total; about 13% of them show up just once. Approximately 0.9% of the sample is in the top ten clones. This same sample was also part of a study on yellow fever vaccine responses in identical twins.

The sequenced sample was CD4+ T cells sorted from blood. These receptors came from a woman aged 18-30 years in good health.

This clonotype was detected a few times. This chain connects TRBV11-2 to TRBJ2-7; TRBD2 matches at 11 bases. The trim removed 1 base at V and 0 bases at J, leaving 8 bases unmatched. The CDR3 totals 18 residues. Germline V gene data show CDR1 as SGHAT and CDR2 as FQNNGV. The CDR3 region has the DNA TGTGCCAGCAGCTTAGTTGGGACTAGCGGCGTCAGCTCCTACGAGCAGTACTTC. Residues: CASSLVGTSGVSSYEQYF.

The genes are TRBV27 and TRBJ2-3, with D perhaps TRBD1 or TRBD2 (5 bases each). The CDR3 is made up of 11 amino acids. CDR1 is MNHEY, CDR2 SMNVEV, per germline (reference sequence). Between the trimmed V and J ends, which lost 2 bases and 8 bases, there was a span of 5 bases. The CDR3 DNA sequence: TGTGCCAGCAGTTTAGGGACTACGCAGTATTTT. This sequence encodes CASSLGTTQYF.

V usage is TRBV5-1 and J usage is TRBJ2-3, with no clear D. Germline V gene data show CDR1 as SGHRS and CDR2 as YFSETQ. The CDR3 extends over 15 amino acids. Trimming shortened V by 0 bases and J by 6 bases, and 14 bases separated the two germline ends. The DNA of the CDR3 is TGCGCCAGCAGCTTGGACGTGGGCCCCCCGGATACGCAGTATTTT. Its translation is CASSLDVGPPDTQYF.

There are many counts of this clonotype. The chain links TRBV5-1 to TRBJ2-3; 15 bases match TRBD2. This CDR3 region has 18 residues. The J segment lost 3 bases and the V segment lost 2 bases, leaving 7 bases of the junction unmatched. Germline CDR1 is SGHRS and CDR2 is YFSETQ. CDR3 DNA: TGCGCCAGCAGCTTTGGACTAGCGGGAGGGCCTGGGACAGATACGCAGTATTTT. This gives the protein CASSFGLAGGPGTDTQYF.

This chain's CDR3 is CASSLARTSTYEQYF. CDR3 coding DNA: TGTGCCAGCAGCTTAGCCCGGACTAGTACCTACGAGCAGTACTTC. The genes are TRBV7-2 and TRBJ2-7, with TRBD2 matching 7 bases. Per germline, CDR1 SGHTA and CDR2 FQGNSA. V lost 0 bases to trimming and J lost 2 bases; unmatched junction nucleotides: 4. CDR3 length equals 15 residues.

Only a few counts were recorded for this clonotype. This chain links TRBV5-1 with TRBJ2-2; no clear D. V was clipped by 4 bases and J by 3 bases, with 13 bases between them. The CDR3 totals 15 residues. The germline V gene encodes CDR1 SGHRS and CDR2 YFSETQ. The CDR3 spells CASSQHDRYTGELFF. Here the CDR3 DNA reads TGCGCCAGCAGCCAACACGACCGATACACCGGGGAGCTGTTTTTT.

The V and J genes are TRBV20-1 and TRBJ2-5, with TRBD1 as a possible D gene (6 bases). This CDR3 has 13 residues. Germline values: CDR1 DFQATT, CDR2 SNEGSKA (reference sequence). The V and J ends lost 5 bases and 4 bases respectively, with 14 bases between them. The CDR3 coding sequence is TGCAGTGCTTACAGGGCCCTCCGAGAGACCCAGTACTTC. It yields the protein CSAYRALRETQYF.

The rearrangement links TRBV4-3 to TRBJ2-6; D is unclear. With 0 bases removed from V and 2 bases from J, the gap between germline ends came to 5 bases. The CDR3 is 15 residues long. The V gene's germline CDR1 is LGHNA and CDR2 YSLEER. CDR3 in DNA: TGCGCCAGCAGCCAAGATGGGACTGGGGCCAACGTCCTGACTTTC. Its translation is CASSQDGTGANVLTF.

The chain combines TRBV24-1 with TRBJ1-4; TRBD1 matches at 9 bases. The CDR3 spans 15 residues. CDR1 KGHDR and CDR2 SFDVKD come from the germline V gene. Trimming cost V 4 bases and J 4 bases; bases outside gene matches: 3. CDR3 in DNA: TGTGCCACCAGTGACGGGACAGGGAGTAATGAAAAACTGTTTTTT. Amino acids: CATSDGTGSNEKLFF.

The J gene is TRBJ2-4, the V gene TRBV12-3 or TRBV12-4; D might be TRBD1 (6 bases). The CDR3 length is 16 residues. The V end lost 5 bases, the J end lost 4 bases, and 18 bases lay between the germline ends. CDR3 sequence reads: CASSPIGQLAKNIQYF. The CDR3 DNA reads TGTGCCAGCAGTCCCATTGGACAGCTTGCGAAAAACATTCAGTACTTC.

Only a few counts were recorded for this clonotype. The J gene is TRBJ2-5, the V gene TRBV5-1, with D perhaps given as TRBD1 or TRBD2 (6 bases each). V was trimmed by 6 bases and J by 2 bases, leaving 20 bases between them. The germline V gene encodes CDR1 SGHRS and CDR2 YFSETQ. The CDR3 spans 16 residues. CDR3 amino acids: CASNLGGRSLQETQYF. The CDR3 region has the DNA TGCGCCAGCAACCTCGGGGGCAGAAGCTTACAAGAGACCCAGTACTTC.

V and J are TRBV2 and TRBJ2-3; D may be TRBD1 (5 bases). The CDR3 has 15 residues. V lost 8 bases and J lost 1, with 16 bases in between. Germline-derived CDR1 and CDR2 are SNHLY and FYNNEI. Written as DNA, the CDR3 is TGTGCCAGCCATGACGGCCTAGGGGGCACAGATACGCAGTATTTT. Translation gives CASHDGLGGTDTQYF.

The chain joins TRBV11-3 to TRBJ2-3; 7 nucleotides match TRBD2. Germline CDR1 reads SGHNT; CDR2 reads YENEEA. V shed 5 bases and J 6 bases; nucleotides not matched to a gene: 14. This CDR3 contains 16 residues. CDR3 in DNA: TGTGCCAGCAGCCCGGCCCCGGGGGGAGAAACGGATACGCAGTATTTT. This codes for CASSPAPGGETDTQYF.

V usage is TRBV4-1 and J usage is TRBJ2-5, with unresolved D. The V end was cut by 4 bases, the J end by 2 bases, with 11 bases between. CDR3 size: 14 residues. CDR1 is MGHRA and CDR2 is YSYEKL in the germline V gene. The CDR3 protein is CASSPMGLQETQYF. DNA for the CDR3: TGCGCCAGCAGCCCGATGGGTCTGCAAGAGACCCAGTACTTC.

The chain uses TRBV6-2 or TRBV6-3 and TRBJ2-7, with 9 bases matching TRBD2. Per the germline V gene, CDR1 is MNHEY and CDR2 is SVGEGT. The V gene end was trimmed by 7 bases and the J gene end by 4 bases; junction bases not matched to a gene: 8. This CDR3 spans 14 amino acids. The CDR3 DNA sequence: TGTGCCAGCATGGGACAGCGGGAGGCATACGAGCAGTACTTC. Its translation is CASMGQREAYEQYF.

This clonotype was observed a handful of times. The chain is built from TRBV29-1 and TRBJ1-2; D call uncertain. Germline CDR1 SQVTM, CDR2 ANQGSEA. There are 13 residues in the CDR3. The germline V and J ends were trimmed by 2 bases and 2 bases, with 9 bases remaining between them. Here the CDR3 DNA reads TGCAGCGTTGAAAGGTCAGAGAACTATGGCTACACCTTC. This gives the protein CSVERSENYGYTF.

In this sample, this clonotype turned up many times. V and J are TRBV12-3 or TRBV12-4 and TRBJ2-2; 12 bases map to TRBD2. The CDR3 totals 16 residues. V dropped 5 bases and J dropped 2; count of bases not matched to a gene: 3. The DNA for the CDR3 is TGTGCCAGCAGTAGAGGACTAGCGGGAAACACCGGGGAGCTGTTTTTT. Its translation is CASSRGLAGNTGELFF.

This clonotype was counted a few times. The rearrangement links TRBV6-6 to TRBJ1-1, with a tentative D call TRBD1 (6 bases). The V and J ends lost 8 bases and 1 base respectively, with 11 bases between them. There are 13 residues in the CDR3. Germline assignment: CDR1 MNHNY and CDR2 SVGAGI (reference sequence). The CDR3 sequence is CASGWTANTEAFF. The CDR3 nucleotides are TGTGCCAGCGGGTGGACAGCGAACACTGAAGCTTTCTTT.

This clonotype has just a few counts. This chain uses TRBV2 with TRBJ1-4, with 10 bases lining up with TRBD1. Looked up from germline, CDR1 is SNHLY and CDR2 is FYNNEI. Trimming took 3 bases from V and 6 from J; bases not matched to a gene: 1. The length of the CDR3 is 14 residues. The CDR3: CASSDGTGDEKLFF. CDR3 DNA: TGTGCCAGCAGTGATGGGACAGGGGATGAAAAACTGTTTTTT.

The rearrangement joins TRBV18 to TRBJ1-1; TRBD1 is a possible D gene (6 bases). Trimming removed 2 bases from V and 1 base from J, with 11 bases in between. Germline assignment: CDR1 KGHSH and CDR2 LQKENI. The CDR3 is 15 amino acids. The chain's CDR3 is CASSPNRETNTEAFF. The CDR3 nucleotides read TGTGCCAGCTCACCAAACAGGGAAACGAACACTGAAGCTTTCTTT.

The chain combines TRBV20-1 with TRBJ2-7; D is perhaps TRBD1 (5 bases). V gave up 6 bases and J gave up 5 bases, with 20 bases separating them. The CDR3 spans 14 residues. The germline gives CDR1 DFQATT, CDR2 SNEGSKA (reference sequence). The CDR3 coding sequence is TGCAGTGCCAGCGTAGGCAGGGTAGTGAACGAGCAGTACTTC. Its translation is CSASVGRVVNEQYF.

This clonotype was seen only a few times. The CDR3 DNA reads TGTGCCAGCAGCGCGACGTGGCGGGGACTGGGCACAGATACGCAGTATTTT. Encoded protein: CASSATWRGLGTDTQYF. The chain employs TRBV5-6 and TRBJ2-3; D perhaps matches TRBD2 (6 bases). Per the germline V gene, CDR1 is SGHDT and CDR2 is YYEEEE. The CDR3 covers 17 residues. V lost 4 bases and J 1 base, leaving 19 bases between the germline ends.

This clonotype showed up just a few times. The chain links TRBV5-5 to TRBJ2-5; D is unclear. The germline V and J ends were trimmed by 2 bases and 3 bases, with 11 bases remaining between them. The CDR3 spans 14 residues. Germline-derived CDR1 and CDR2 are SGHKS and YYEKEE (reference sequence). Written as DNA, the CDR3 is TGTGCCAGCAGCTTCTTCCAGCCCGAAGAGACCCAGTACTTC. It translates to CASSFFQPEETQYF.

The V and J genes are TRBV6-1 and TRBJ2-3; perhaps TRBD2 as D (5 bases). Trimming removed 5 bases at V and 1 base at J, with 16 bases between. Per the germline V gene, CDR1 is MNHNS and CDR2 is SASEGT. This CDR3 has 16 residues. The CDR3 DNA reads TGTGCCAGCAGTCGCGGGCTGTCAAAGGGCACAGATACGCAGTATTTT. Translation: CASSRGLSKGTDTQYF.

The V and J genes are TRBV4-2 and TRBJ2-2; D is unresolved. The germline V and J ends were trimmed by 0 bases and 8 bases, with 10 bases remaining between them. CDR3 size: 14 residues. Germline CDR1 LGHNA, CDR2 YNFKEQ. CDR3 amino acids: CASSQDLVQGELFF. CDR3 DNA sequence: TGTGCCAGCAGCCAAGATCTGGTACAGGGGGAGCTGTTTTTT.